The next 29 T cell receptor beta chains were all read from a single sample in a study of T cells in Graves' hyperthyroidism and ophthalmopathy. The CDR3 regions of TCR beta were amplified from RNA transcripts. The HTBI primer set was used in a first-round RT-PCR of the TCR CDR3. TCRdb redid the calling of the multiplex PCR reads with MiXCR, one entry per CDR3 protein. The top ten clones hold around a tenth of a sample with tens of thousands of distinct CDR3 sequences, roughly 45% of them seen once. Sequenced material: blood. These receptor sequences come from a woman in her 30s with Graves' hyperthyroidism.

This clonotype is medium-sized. CDR3 nucleotides: TGTGCCAGCAGCTTTGTAGCGGGAGTCGATGAGCAGTTCTTC. Its translation is CASSFVAGVDEQFF. The chain recombines TRBV7-6 with TRBJ2-1; 9 bases align to TRBD2. Trimming at V came to 3 bases and at J to 8 bases, leaving 5 bases not matched to a gene. Germline V CDR1 and CDR2: SGHVS, FNYEAQ. The CDR3 runs 14 residues.

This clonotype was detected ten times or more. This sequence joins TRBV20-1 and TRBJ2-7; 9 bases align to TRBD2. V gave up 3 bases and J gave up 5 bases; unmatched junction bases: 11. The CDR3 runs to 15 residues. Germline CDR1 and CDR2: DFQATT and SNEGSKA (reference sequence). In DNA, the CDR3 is TGCAGTGCTAGCGGGACGGGCGGGAGGGCCCACGAGCAGTACTTC. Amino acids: CSASGTGGRAHEQYF.

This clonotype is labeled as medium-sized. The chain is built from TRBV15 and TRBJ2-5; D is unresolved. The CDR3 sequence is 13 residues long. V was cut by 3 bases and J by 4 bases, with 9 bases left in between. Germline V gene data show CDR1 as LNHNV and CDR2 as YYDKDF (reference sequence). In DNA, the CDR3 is TGTGCCACCAGCAGCGGATCAGGAGAGACCCAGTACTTC. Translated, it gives CATSSGSGETQYF.

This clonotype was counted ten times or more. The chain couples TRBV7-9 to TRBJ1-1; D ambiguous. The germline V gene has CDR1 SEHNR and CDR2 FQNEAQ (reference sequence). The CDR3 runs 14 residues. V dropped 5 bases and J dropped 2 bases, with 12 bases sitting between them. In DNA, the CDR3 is TGTGCCAGCAGCCGTGTGGAGGGCAACACTGAAGCTTTCTTT. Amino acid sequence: CASSRVEGNTEAFF.

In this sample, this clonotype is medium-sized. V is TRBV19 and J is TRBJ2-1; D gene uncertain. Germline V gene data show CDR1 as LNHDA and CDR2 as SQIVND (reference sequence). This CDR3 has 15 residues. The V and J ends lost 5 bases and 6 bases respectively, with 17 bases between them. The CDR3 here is CASSLNRLPTNEQFF. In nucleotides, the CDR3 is TGTGCCAGTAGTCTCAACCGCCTCCCAACCAATGAGCAGTTCTTC. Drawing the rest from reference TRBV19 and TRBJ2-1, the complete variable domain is DGGITQSPKYLFRKEGQNVTLSCEQNLNHDAMYWYRQDPGQGLRLIYYSQIVNDFQKGDIAEGYSVSREKKESFPLTVTSAQKNPTAFYLCASSLNRLPTNEQFFGPGTRLTVL.

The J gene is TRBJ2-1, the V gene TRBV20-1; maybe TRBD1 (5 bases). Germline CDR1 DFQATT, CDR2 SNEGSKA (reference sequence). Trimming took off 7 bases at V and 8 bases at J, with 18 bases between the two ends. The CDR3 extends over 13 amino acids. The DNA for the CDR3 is TGCAGTGTGTATAGGGGTGCTGGCTATGAGCAGTTCTTC. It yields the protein CSVYRGAGYEQFF.

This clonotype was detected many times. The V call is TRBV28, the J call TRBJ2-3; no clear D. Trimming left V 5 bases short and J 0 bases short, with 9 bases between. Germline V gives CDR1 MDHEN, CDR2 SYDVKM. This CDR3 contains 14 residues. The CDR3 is CASSKTASTDTQYF. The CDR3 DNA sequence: TGTGCCAGCAGTAAGACTGCTAGCACAGATACGCAGTATTTT.

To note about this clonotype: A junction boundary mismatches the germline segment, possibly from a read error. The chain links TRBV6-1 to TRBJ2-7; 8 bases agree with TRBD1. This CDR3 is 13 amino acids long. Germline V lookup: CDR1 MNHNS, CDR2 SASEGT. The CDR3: CASSGDRSYEQHF. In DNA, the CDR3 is TGTGCCAGCAGCGGGGACAGGAGCTACGAGCAGCACTTC.

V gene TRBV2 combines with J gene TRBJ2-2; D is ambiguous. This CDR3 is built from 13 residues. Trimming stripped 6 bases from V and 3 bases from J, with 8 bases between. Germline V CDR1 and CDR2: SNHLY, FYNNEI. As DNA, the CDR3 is TGTGCCAGCAGGGGTGAGGACACCGGGGAGCTGTTTTTT. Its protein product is CASRGEDTGELFF.

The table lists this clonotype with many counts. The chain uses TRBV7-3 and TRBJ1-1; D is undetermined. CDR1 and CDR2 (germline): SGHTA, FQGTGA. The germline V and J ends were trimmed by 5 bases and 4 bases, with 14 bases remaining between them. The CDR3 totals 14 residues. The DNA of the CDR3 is TGTGCCAGCAGCCCTCAAGCGATGAGCACTGAAGCTTTCTTT. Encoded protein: CASSPQAMSTEAFF. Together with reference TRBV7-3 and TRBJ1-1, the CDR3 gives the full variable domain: GAGVSQTPSNKVTEKGKYVELRCDPISGHTALYWYRQSLGQGPEFLIYFQGTGAADDSGLPNDRFFAVRPEGSVSTLKIQRTERGDSAVYLCASSPQAMSTEAFFGQGTRLTVV.

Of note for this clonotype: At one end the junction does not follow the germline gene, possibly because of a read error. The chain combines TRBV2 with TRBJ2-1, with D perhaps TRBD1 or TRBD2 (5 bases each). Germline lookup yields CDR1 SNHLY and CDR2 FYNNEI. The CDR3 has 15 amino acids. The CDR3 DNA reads TGTGCCAGCAGCCTGACTACCGGGGCCTACATTGAGCAGTTATTC. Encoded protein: CASSLTTGAYIEQLF.

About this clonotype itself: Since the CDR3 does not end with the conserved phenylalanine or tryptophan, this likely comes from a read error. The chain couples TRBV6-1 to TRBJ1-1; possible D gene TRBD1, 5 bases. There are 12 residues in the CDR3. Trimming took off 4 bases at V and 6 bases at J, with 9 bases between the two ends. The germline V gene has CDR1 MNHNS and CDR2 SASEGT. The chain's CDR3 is CASSGQLPEAFL. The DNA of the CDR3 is TGTGCCAGCAGTGGACAGTTACCTGAAGCTTTCTTG.

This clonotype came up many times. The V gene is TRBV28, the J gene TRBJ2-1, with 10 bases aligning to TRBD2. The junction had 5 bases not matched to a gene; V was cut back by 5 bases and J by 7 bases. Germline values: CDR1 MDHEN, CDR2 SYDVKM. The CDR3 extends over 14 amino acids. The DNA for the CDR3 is TGTGCCAGCAGTCCGCCTAGCGGGAGTAATGAGCAGTTCTTC. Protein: CASSPPSGSNEQFF.

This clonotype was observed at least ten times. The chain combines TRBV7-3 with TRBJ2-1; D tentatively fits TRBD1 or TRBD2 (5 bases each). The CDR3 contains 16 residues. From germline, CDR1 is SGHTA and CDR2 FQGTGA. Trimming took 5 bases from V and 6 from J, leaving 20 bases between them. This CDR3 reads CASSPPGPPILNEQFF. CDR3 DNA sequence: TGTGCCAGCAGCCCACCGGGACCGCCGATCCTCAATGAGCAGTTCTTC.

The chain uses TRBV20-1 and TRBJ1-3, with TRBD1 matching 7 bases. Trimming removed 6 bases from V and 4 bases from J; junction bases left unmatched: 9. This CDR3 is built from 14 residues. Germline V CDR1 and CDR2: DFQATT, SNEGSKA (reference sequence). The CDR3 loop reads CSAPDRVSGNTIYF. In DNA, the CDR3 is TGCAGTGCCCCCGACAGGGTTTCAGGAAACACCATATATTTT.

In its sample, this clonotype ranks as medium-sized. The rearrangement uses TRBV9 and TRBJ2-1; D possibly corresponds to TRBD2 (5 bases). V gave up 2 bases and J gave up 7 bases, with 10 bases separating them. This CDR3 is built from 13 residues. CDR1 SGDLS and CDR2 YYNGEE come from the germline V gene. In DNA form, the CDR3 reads TGTGCCAGCAGCGTGGGAGCGGTGAATGAGCAGTTCTTC. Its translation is CASSVGAVNEQFF. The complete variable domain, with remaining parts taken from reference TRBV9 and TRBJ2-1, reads DSGVTQTPKHLITATGQRVTLRCSPRSGDLSVYWYQQSLDQGLQFLIQYYNGEERAKGNILERFSAQQFPDLHSELNLSSLELGDSALYFCASSVGAVNEQFFGPGTRLTVL.

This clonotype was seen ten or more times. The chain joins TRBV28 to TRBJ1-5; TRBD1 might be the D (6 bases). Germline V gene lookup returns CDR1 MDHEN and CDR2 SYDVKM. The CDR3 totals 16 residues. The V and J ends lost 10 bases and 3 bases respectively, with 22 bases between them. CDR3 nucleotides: TGTGCCACAATGGACCCGGGACACGGTTTCAATCAGCCCCAGCATTTT. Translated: CATMDPGHGFNQPQHF.

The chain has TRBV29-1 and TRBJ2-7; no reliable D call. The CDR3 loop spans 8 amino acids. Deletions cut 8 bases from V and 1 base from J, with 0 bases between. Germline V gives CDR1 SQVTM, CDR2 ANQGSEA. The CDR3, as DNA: TGCAGCTCCTACGAGCAGTACTTC. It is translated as CSSYEQYF.

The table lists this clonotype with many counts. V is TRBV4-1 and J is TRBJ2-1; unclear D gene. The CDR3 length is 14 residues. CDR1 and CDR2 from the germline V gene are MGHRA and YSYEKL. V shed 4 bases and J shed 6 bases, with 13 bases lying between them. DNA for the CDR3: TGCGCCAGCAGCCTAAACGGGCAGGTCAATGAGCAGTTCTTC. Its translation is CASSLNGQVNEQFF.

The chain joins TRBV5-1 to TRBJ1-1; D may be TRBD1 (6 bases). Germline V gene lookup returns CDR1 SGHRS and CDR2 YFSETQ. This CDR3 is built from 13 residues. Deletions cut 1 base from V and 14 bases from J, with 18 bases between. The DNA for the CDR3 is TGCGCCAGCAGCTTGAATTGGGACACTGGAGCGTTCTTT. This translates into CASSLNWDTGAFF.

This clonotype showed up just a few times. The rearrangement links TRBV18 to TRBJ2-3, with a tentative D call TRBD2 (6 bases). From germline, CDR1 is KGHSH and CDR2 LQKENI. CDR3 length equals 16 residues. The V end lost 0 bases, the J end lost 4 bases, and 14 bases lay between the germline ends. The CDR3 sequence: CASSPPGGISADTQYF. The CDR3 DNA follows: TGTGCCAGCTCACCACCAGGAGGGATCTCAGCAGATACGCAGTATTTT. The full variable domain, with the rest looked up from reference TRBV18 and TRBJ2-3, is NAGVMQNPRHLVRRRGQEARLRCSPMKGHSHVYWYRQLPEEGLKFMVYLQKENIIDESGMPKERFSAEFPKEGPSILRIQQVVRGDSAAYFCASSPPGGISADTQYFGPGTRLTVL.

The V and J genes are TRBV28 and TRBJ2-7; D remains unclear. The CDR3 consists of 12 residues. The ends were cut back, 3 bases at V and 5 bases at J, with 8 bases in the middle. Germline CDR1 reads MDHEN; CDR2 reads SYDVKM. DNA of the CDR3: TGTGCCAGCAGTTTCGGCGGCAACGAGCAGTACTTC. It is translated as CASSFGGNEQYF.

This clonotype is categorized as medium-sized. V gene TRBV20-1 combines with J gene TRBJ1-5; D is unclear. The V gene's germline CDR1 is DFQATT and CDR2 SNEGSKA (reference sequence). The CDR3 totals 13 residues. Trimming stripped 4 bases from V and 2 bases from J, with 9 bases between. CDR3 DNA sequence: TGCAGTGCTAAAAGGTGGGGCAATCAGCCCCAGCATTTT. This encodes CSAKRWGNQPQHF.

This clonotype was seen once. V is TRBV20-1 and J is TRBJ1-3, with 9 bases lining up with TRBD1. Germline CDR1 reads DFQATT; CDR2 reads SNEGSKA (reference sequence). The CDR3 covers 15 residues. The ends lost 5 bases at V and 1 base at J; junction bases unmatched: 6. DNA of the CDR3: TGCAGTGCTGTTGGCGACAGGGGGTCTGGAAACACCATATATTTT. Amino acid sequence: CSAVGDRGSGNTIYF.

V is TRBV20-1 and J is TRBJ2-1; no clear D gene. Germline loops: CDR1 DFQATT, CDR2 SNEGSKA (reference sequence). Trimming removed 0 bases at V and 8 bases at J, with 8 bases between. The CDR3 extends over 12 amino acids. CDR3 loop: CSAREWLDEQFF. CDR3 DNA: TGCAGTGCTAGAGAGTGGCTCGATGAGCAGTTCTTC.

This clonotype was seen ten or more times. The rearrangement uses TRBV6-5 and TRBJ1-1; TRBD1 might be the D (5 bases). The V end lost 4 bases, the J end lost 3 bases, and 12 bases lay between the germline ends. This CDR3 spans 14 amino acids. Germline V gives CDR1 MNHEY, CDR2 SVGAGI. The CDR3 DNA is TGTGCCAGCAGTTCCCTTTTGGGGGACACTGAAGCTTTCTTT. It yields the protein CASSSLLGDTEAFF.

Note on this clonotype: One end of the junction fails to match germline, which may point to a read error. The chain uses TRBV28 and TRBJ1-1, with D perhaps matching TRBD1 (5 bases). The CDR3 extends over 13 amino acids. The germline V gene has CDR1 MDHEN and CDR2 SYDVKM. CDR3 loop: CASRWDGNTEASF. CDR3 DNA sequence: TGTGCCAGCAGATGGGACGGAAACACTGAAGCTTCCTTT.

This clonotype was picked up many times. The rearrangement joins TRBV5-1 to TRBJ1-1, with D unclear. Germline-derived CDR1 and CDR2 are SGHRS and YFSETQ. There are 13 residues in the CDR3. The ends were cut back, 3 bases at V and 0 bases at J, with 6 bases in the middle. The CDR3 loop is CASSSAMNTEAFF. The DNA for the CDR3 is TGCGCCAGCAGCTCTGCTATGAACACTGAAGCTTTCTTT. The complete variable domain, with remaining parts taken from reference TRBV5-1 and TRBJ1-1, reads KAGVTQTPRYLIKTRGQQVTLSCSPISGHRSVSWYQQTPGQGLQFLFEYFSETQRNKGNFPGRFSGRQFSNSRSEMNVSTLELGDSALYLCASSSAMNTEAFFGQGTRLTVV.

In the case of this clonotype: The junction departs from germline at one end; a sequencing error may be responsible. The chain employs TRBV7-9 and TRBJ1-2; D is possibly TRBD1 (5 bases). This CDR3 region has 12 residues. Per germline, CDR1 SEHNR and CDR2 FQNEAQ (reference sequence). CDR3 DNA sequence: TGTGCCAGCAGCTCCGGAGGTTGGGGCTGCACCTTC. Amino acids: CASSSGGWGCTF.